This T cell receptor beta chain originates from a study of response to subunit inactivated influenza vaccine (dated by TCRdb to the late 2010s). For the wider study: Deep quantitative T cell receptor repertoire profiling was used in the study to track responses to a trivalent subunit inactivated influenza vaccine.

The full study reports these points: The authors suggested that each seasonal influenza vaccination may recruit only a limited number of new T cells.

Preparation of the library involved RT-PCR. The run used an Illumina HiSeq 2500. TCRdb handled the public reads itself, with Q25 trimming in fastp and clone calling in MiXCR, and kept productive beta chains. Under each unique CDR3 protein, matching rows form one entry showing the most common genes and DNA. This sample holds hundreds of thousands of distinct CDR3 sequences; around 14% were observed only once. The ten largest clones add up to around 10% of the sample. This clonotype was detected only a few times. Its antigen is not yet known. Per-nucleotide qualities are absent, and no much larger clonotype sits a single base away. Inclusive of the bounding cysteine and phenylalanine, the CDR3 is 11 residues long. Only the CDR3 DNA stays, 33 bases, in frame from base 1. The germline V gene supplies CDR1 MDHEN and CDR2 SYDVKM. Trimmed from V: 10 bases; trimmed from J: 4 bases; junction bases lacking a gene match: 4.

Here the sequenced sample was PBMCs from blood, taken 12 days after vaccination. This sequence uses TRBV28 and TRBJ2-7, with 7 bases matching TRBD1. This clonotype was obtained from a man between 50 and 59 years old who received an inactivated influenza vaccine. Donor details come from another sample of the same person, matched by shared clones. CDR3 protein: CATVTGYEQYF. Read as DNA, the sequence is TGTGCCACCGTGACAGGGTACGAGCAGTACTTC.